This T cell receptor beta chain came from a study of Ad26.COV2.S vaccination and SARS-CoV-2 variants. Study outcomes and limitations: After vaccination, substantial breadth of spike-specific CD8+ and CD4+ responses was reported. Non-spike TCR breadth showed similarity between vaccine and placebo recipients. Higher spike-specific TCR breadth was found in vaccine recipients than in placebo recipients.

Concerning this clone: Its antigen is not known.

The table came from immunoSEQ multiplex PCR; TCRdb's copy has only in-frame clones and leaves some out. This sample has roughly 150,000 clones, with 86% found just once. The CDR3 totals 13 residues. V was cut by 3 bases and J by 5 bases, with 10 bases left in between. The V gene's germline CDR1 is LGHNA and CDR2 YSLEER. This clonotype was obtained from a human donor who had recovered from COVID-19. The chain recombines TRBV4-3 with TRBJ1-1, with no clear D. The input for sequencing was peripheral blood, taken after recovery from COVID-19. The CDR3 spells CASSQVRGTEAFF. For the CDR3, the DNA is TGCGCCAGCAGCCAGGTCCGCGGGACTGAAGCTTTCTTT.